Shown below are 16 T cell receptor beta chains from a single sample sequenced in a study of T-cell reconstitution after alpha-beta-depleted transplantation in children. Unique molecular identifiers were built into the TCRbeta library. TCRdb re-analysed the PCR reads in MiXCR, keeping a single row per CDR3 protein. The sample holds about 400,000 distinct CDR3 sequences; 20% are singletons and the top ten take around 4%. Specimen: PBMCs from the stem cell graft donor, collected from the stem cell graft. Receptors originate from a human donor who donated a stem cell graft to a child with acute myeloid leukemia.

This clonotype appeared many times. The CDR3 loop reads CSARGLGGRNTGELFF. Written as DNA, the CDR3 is TGCAGTGCTAGAGGTCTTGGCGGGAGGAACACCGGGGAGCTGTTTTTT. This rearrangement joins TRBV20-1 to TRBJ2-2, with 7 nucleotides matching TRBD2. Looked up from germline, CDR1 is DFQATT and CDR2 is SNEGSKA (reference sequence). The CDR3 totals 16 residues. Unmatched junction bases numbered 6, after V lost 1 base and J lost 1 base.

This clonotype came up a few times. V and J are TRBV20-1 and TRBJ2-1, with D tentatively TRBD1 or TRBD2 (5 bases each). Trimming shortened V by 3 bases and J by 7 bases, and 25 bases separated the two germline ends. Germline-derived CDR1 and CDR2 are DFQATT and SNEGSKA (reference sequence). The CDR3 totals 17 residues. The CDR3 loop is CSASRPHPGRGGNEQFF. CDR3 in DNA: TGCAGTGCTAGCCGACCCCACCCGGGAAGGGGTGGTAATGAGCAGTTCTTC.

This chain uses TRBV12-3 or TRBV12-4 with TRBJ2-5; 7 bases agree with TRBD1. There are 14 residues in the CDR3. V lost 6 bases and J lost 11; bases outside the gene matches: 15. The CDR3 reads CASSHPTGSTTQYF. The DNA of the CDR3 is TGTGCCAGCAGCCATCCGACAGGGTCTACTACTCAGTACTTC.

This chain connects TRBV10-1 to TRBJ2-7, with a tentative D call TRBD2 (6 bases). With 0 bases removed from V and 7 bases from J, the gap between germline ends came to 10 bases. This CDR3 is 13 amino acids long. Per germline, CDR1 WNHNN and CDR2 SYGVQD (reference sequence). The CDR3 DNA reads TGCGCCAGCAGTGAGTCTGGGGGGTTGGAGCAGTACTTC. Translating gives CASSESGGLEQYF.

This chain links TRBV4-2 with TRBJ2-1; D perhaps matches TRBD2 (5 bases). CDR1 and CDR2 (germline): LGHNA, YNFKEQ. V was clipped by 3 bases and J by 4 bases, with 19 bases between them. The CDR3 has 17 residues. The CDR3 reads CASSQALASMGYNEQFF. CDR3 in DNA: TGTGCCAGCAGCCAGGCTCTAGCCTCCATGGGGTACAATGAGCAGTTCTTC.

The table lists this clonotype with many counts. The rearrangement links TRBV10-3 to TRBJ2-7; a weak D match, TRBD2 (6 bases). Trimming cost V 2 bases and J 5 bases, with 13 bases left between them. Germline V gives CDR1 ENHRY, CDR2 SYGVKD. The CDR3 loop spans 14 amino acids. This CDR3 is CAISEGEEGNEQYF. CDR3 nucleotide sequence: TGTGCCATCAGTGAGGGGGAGGAGGGGAACGAGCAGTACTTC.

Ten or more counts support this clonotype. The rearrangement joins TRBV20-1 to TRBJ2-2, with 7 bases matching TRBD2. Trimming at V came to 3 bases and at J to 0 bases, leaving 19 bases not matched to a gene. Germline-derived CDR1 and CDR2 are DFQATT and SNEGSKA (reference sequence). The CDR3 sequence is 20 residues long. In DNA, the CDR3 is TGCAGTGCTAGGGGAACATTTGGCGGGGGACCAACTTCGAACACCGGGGAGCTGTTTTTT. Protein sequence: CSARGTFGGGPTSNTGELFF.

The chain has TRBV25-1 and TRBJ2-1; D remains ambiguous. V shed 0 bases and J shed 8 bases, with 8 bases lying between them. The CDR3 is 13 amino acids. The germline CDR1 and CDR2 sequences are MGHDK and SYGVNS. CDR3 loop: CASSEYFSYEQFF. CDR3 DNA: TGTGCCAGCAGTGAATATTTCTCATATGAGCAGTTCTTC.

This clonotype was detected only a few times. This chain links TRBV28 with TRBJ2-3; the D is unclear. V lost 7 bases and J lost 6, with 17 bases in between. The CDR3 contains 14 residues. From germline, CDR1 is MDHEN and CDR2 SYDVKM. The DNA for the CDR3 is TGTGCCAGCACCCCATGGACCAACCTGGATACGCAGTATTTT. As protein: CASTPWTNLDTQYF.

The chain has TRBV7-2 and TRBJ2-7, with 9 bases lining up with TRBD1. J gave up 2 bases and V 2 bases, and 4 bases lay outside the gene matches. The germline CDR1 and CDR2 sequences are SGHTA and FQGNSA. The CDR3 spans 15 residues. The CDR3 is CASSLRTGETYEQYF. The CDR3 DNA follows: TGTGCCAGCAGCTTAAGGACAGGGGAGACCTACGAGCAGTACTTC.

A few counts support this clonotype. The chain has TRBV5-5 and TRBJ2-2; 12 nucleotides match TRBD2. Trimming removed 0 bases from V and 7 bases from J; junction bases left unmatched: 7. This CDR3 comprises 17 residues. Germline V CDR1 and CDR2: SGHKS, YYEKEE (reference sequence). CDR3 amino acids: CASSLGLAGGYSGELFF. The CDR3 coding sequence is TGTGCCAGCAGCTTGGGCCTAGCGGGAGGGTACAGCGGGGAGCTGTTTTTT.

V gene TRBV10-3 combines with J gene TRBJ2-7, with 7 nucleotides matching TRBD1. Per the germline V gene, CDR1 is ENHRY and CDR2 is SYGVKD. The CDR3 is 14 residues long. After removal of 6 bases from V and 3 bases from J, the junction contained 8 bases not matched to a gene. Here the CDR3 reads CAISPTGSGYEQYF. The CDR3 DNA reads TGTGCCATCAGCCCGACAGGGTCGGGCTACGAGCAGTACTTC.

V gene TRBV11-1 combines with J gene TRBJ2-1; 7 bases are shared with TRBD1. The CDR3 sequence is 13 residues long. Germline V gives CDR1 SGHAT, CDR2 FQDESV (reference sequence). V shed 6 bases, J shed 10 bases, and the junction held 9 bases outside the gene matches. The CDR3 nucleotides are TGTGCCAGCAGACAGCCGGGACAGCCGGAGCAGTTCTTC. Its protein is CASRQPGQPEQFF.

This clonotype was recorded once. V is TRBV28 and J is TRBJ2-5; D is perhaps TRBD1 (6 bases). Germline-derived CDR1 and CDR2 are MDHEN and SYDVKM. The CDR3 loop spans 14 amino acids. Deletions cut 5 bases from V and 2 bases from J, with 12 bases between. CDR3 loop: CASSLRTDQETQYF. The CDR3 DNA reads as TGTGCCAGCAGTCTTCGGACAGATCAAGAGACCCAGTACTTC.

The CDR3, as DNA: TGTGCCACCAGCAGAGTCCAGGACTACAATGAGCAGTTCTTC. Protein product: CATSRVQDYNEQFF. The chain has TRBV15 and TRBJ2-1; D is undetermined. Trimming pared 1 base from V and 3 bases from J, leaving 7 bases between. The germline V gene encodes CDR1 LNHNV and CDR2 YYDKDF (reference sequence). This CDR3 comprises 14 residues.

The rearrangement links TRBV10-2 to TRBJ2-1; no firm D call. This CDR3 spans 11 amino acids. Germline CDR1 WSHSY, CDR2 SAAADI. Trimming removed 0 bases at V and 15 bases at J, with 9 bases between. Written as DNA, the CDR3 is TGCGCCAGCAGTGAGTCGACTCGGCCGTTCTTC. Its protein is CASSESTRPFF.